The present T cell receptor (beta chain) was sequenced within a study of cytomegalovirus exposure and HLA in healthy donors (dated by TCRdb to 2016 to 2017). Turning to the overall study: According to a later analysis, the roughly 120 validation repertoires were produced on the same platform as the roughly 720 repertoires of the first cohort. A separate validation cohort of 100 to 150 different subjects was used in addition to the approximately 700-subject first cohort. The study combined high-throughput TCR immunosequencing, statistical association of individual TCRs with disease status, and machine learning to predict cytomegalovirus infection status. The study was designed to test whether signatures of past pathogen exposure could be identified by cataloging public T cell receptors.

Remarks on this clone: There is no known antigen for this receptor. No per-base quality is available; no much larger clone lies one base away.

Separate from the approximately 700-subject first cohort, the validation cohort of 90 to 150 subjects was the group to which the donors belonged. What the study reported, not specific to this receptor: Subsequent analysis determined that TCRs grouped into clusters in the first cohort also showed a tendency toward co-occurrence across the 120 validation repertoires, and roughly 95% of cluster scores exceeded 0. The classifier was reported to diagnose cytomegalovirus status with high specificity and sensitivity in both the original and validation cohorts. Most TCR sequences were observed very rarely across donors, whereas some public TCRs were present in many individuals. The study gave a list of roughly 150 TCR beta chains associated with cytomegalovirus. The authors suggested that the approach could potentially be generalized to other disease states and immunological phenotypes. A later analysis had no HLA typing for the validation cohort, so co-occurrence there was scored across all 130 or so repertoires. Three of the identified cytomegalovirus-associated TCR beta chains were confirmed in vitro to be specific for cytomegalovirus antigens.

CDR1 and CDR2 were assigned from the germline V gene (reference sequence) as PRHDT and FYEKMQ. Reading from cysteine to phenylalanine, the CDR3 counts 19 amino acids. The read is trimmed to its CDR3 DNA, 57 bases read in frame from base 1. V loses 4 bases at its end and J loses 2 bases; junction bases beyond the gene matches: 16. The library came from the immunoSEQ multiplex PCR assay. As for the authors' bioinformatics: To diagnose cytomegalovirus status from the catalog of TCR beta chain sequences, a statistical classification framework was built. TCRdb obtained this table from immuneACCESS and retained in-frame rearrangements with V and J assigned. These tables miss some clones; where compared with another copy, unresolved V genes account for less than half of the shortfall, and the remainder is unexplained. V and J calls plus clone size are reproduced from that table; the DNA served to infer D and trimming. The sample profile shows about 58,000 clones; about nine tenths of them were found once. Around 1% of the sample is held by the ten biggest clonotypes.

The sequenced sample was PBMCs. The sequence derives from a young man in good health and CMV-seronegative. The chain was built from TRBV13 and TRBJ2-1; a stretch of 8 junction bases matches TRBD2. The CDR3 protein sequence reads: CASSYRAARIAGPYNEQFF. The nucleotide sequence is TGTGCCAGCAGCTATAGGGCGGCCAGGATAGCGGGGCCCTACAATGAGCAGTTCTTC.